The 17 T cell receptor beta chains below were found in one sample sequenced in a study of T cells in Graves' hyperthyroidism and ophthalmopathy. From RNA transcripts, TCR beta CDR3 regions were amplified. Carried out on the TCR CDR3, a first-round RT-PCR used the HTBI primer set. TCRdb itself ran the multiplex PCR reads through MiXCR, one entry per CDR3 protein. This table has 250,000 or so distinct CDR3 sequences, around 15% appearing once. The source material was blood. The receptor source for this set is a woman in her late teens or twenties with Graves' ophthalmopathy.

On this clonotype itself: This clone may be a read error of a much larger clone one base away. The chain employs TRBV9 and TRBJ2-1, with D perhaps being TRBD1 or TRBD2 (5 bases each). The germline V and J ends were trimmed by 1 base and 5 bases, with 19 bases remaining between them. CDR3 size: 17 residues. CDR1 SGDLS and CDR2 YYNGEE come from the germline V gene. The CDR3 loop reads CASSVNGWDLNDNEQFF. The CDR3 DNA sequence: TGTGCCAGCAGCGTAAACGGTTGGGACCTCAACGACAATGAGCAGTTCTTC. Full variable domain (remainder filled in from reference TRBV9 and TRBJ2-1): DSGVTQTPKHLITATGQRVTLRCSPRSGDLSVYWYQQSLDQGLQFLIQYYNGEERAKGNILERFSAQQFPDLHSELNLSSLELGDSALYFCASSVNGWDLNDNEQFFGPGTRLTVL.

The CDR3 loop is CSARVYSGANVLTF. Here the CDR3 DNA reads TGCAGTGCTAGGGTTTACTCTGGGGCCAACGTCCTGACTTTC. The chain joins TRBV20-1 to TRBJ2-6; the D is unclear. In germline, CDR1 is DFQATT, CDR2 SNEGSKA (reference sequence). The CDR3 is 14 amino acids. Trimming took off 3 bases at V and 0 bases at J, with 6 bases between the two ends.

This clonotype occurred many times. The chain links TRBV2 to TRBJ2-2; 9 positions agree with TRBD2. CDR1 SNHLY and CDR2 FYNNEI come from the germline V gene. The V gene end was trimmed by 7 bases and the J gene end by 0 bases; junction bases not matched to a gene: 15. The CDR3 runs to 19 residues. The CDR3 is CASIRSTSGGDTNTGELFF. DNA of the CDR3: TGTGCCAGCATAAGGTCGACTAGCGGAGGCGACACGAACACCGGGGAGCTGTTTTTT.

This clonotype was detected ten times or more. The CDR3 reads CASSPMDSGNTIYF. In DNA, the CDR3 is TGTGCCAGCAGTCCCATGGACTCTGGAAACACCATATATTTT. The J gene is TRBJ1-3, the V gene TRBV2; D not certain. The CDR3 contains 14 residues. The germline CDR1 and CDR2 sequences are SNHLY and FYNNEI. V was clipped by 5 bases and J by 0 bases, with 8 bases between them.

This clonotype has more than one count but fewer than ten. This may be a read error, as it is one base from a much larger clone. The V call is TRBV12-3 or TRBV12-4, the J call TRBJ2-1, with D tentatively TRBD2 (5 bases). The CDR3 has 11 residues. Deletions cut 5 bases from V and 12 bases from J, with 11 bases between. CDR3 in DNA: TGTGCCAGCAGTATGGGAGTGGGGCAGTTCTTC. As protein: CASSMGVGQFF.

This clonotype was recorded many times. This rearrangement joins TRBV20-1 to TRBJ1-1; D not resolved. V was shortened by 1 base and J by 7 bases, with 10 bases between the two germline ends. Germline CDR1 is DFQATT and CDR2 is SNEGSKA (reference sequence). The CDR3 loop spans 12 amino acids. The CDR3 region is CSARVGTDEAFF. The CDR3 nucleotides read TGCAGTGCTAGAGTGGGTACGGATGAAGCTTTCTTT.

This clonotype was seen at least ten times. The chain combines TRBV29-1 with TRBJ2-3, with D unresolved. The CDR3 totals 10 residues. Germline CDR1 reads SQVTM; CDR2 reads ANQGSEA. The V end was cut by 4 bases, the J end by 4 bases, with 3 bases between. The CDR3 nucleotides read TGCAGCGTTGGGGCAGATACGCAGTATTTT. This codes for CSVGADTQYF.

In its sample, this clonotype was seen many times. The V call is TRBV7-3, the J call TRBJ2-7; D could derive from TRBD1 or TRBD2 (5 bases each). This CDR3 comprises 12 residues. V lost 5 bases and J lost 6, with 11 bases in between. The germline V gene encodes CDR1 SGHTA and CDR2 FQGTGA. The CDR3 region is CASSLGTGEQYF. Written as DNA, the CDR3 is TGTGCCAGCAGCCTCGGGACCGGCGAGCAGTACTTC.

This clonotype was recorded many times. The rearrangement joins TRBV11-2 to TRBJ2-1; 9 positions match TRBD1. The CDR3 extends over 16 amino acids. Germline values: CDR1 SGHAT, CDR2 FQNNGV. Germline trimming cut 2 bases from V and 4 bases from J; bases unmatched to any gene: 6. The CDR3 region has the DNA TGTGCCAGCAGCTTAAACGACAGGGGGAGGTACAATGAGCAGTTCTTC. The encoded protein is CASSLNDRGRYNEQFF.

CDR3 bases: TGTGCCAGCAGTGACGCCTTTTATCTTAGCGGGGAGAACACCGGGGAGCTGTTTTTT. Residues: CASSDAFYLSGENTGELFF. This sequence joins TRBV6-4 and TRBJ2-2; 8 bases fit TRBD2. The CDR3 runs 19 residues. The V and J ends lost 2 bases and 1 base, in that order; junction bases with no gene match: 12. The germline V gene encodes CDR1 MRHNA and CDR2 SNTAGT.

This clonotype was counted at least ten times. The gene calls are TRBV5-5 and TRBJ1-1; TRBD1 agrees at 8 bases. Germline CDR1 is SGHKS and CDR2 is YYEKEE (reference sequence). Trimming removed 2 bases from V and 4 bases from J; junction bases left unmatched: 4. The CDR3 runs 14 residues. The CDR3 bases are TGTGCCAGCAGCTTAGGACAGGGATTCACTGAAGCTTTCTTT. Encoded protein: CASSLGQGFTEAFF. The complete variable domain, with remaining parts taken from reference TRBV5-5 and TRBJ1-1, reads DAGVTQSPTHLIKTRGQQVTLRCSPISGHKSVSWYQQVLGQGPQFIFQYYEKEERGRGNFPDRFSARQFPNYSSELNVNALLLGDSALYLCASSLGQGFTEAFFGQGTRLTVV.

The chain has TRBV20-1 and TRBJ1-5; the match to TRBD1 covers 11 bases. Germline CDR1 and CDR2: DFQATT and SNEGSKA (reference sequence). V lost 3 bases and J lost 7; bases outside the gene matches: 11. The CDR3 runs 16 residues. Here the CDR3 reads CSARDGTGGSRQPQHF. CDR3 bases: TGCAGTGCTAGGGACGGGACAGGGGGAAGTCGGCAGCCCCAGCATTTT.

This clonotype was seen many times. This chain joins TRBV20-1 and TRBJ2-5; the match to TRBD2 covers 8 bases. The CDR3 sequence is 14 residues long. The V gene end was trimmed by 3 bases and the J gene end by 0 bases; junction bases not matched to a gene: 3. Germline assignment: CDR1 DFQATT and CDR2 SNEGSKA (reference sequence). DNA for the CDR3: TGCAGTGCTAGTCTTAGCGGGGACCAAGAGACCCAGTACTTC. It codes for CSASLSGDQETQYF.

In its sample, this clonotype was seen a few times. V gene TRBV14 combines with J gene TRBJ1-4; D is ambiguous. The CDR3 loop spans 16 amino acids. Per germline, CDR1 SGHDN and CDR2 FVKESK. Trimming cost V 2 bases and J 7 bases, with 17 bases left between them. This CDR3 is CASSQNGRHVGEKLFF. Here the CDR3 DNA reads TGTGCCAGCAGCCAAAATGGGCGCCATGTGGGTGAAAAACTGTTTTTT.

This clonotype was found many times. CDR3 protein: CASSSLGQGGDTQYF. CDR3 bases: TGTGCCAGCAGCTCCCTCGGACAGGGCGGAGATACGCAGTATTTT. This chain connects TRBV7-3 to TRBJ2-3; 8 positions match TRBD1. This CDR3 is 15 amino acids long. Per the germline V gene, CDR1 is SGHTA and CDR2 is FQGTGA. Trimming cost V 4 bases and J 5 bases; bases outside gene matches: 8.

This clonotype occurred many times. This chain connects TRBV6-1 to TRBJ2-1; unclear D gene. CDR1 is MNHNS, CDR2 SASEGT, per germline. This CDR3 is 11 amino acids long. Deletions cut 4 bases from V and 5 bases from J, with 3 bases between. In nucleotides, the CDR3 is TGTGCCAGCAGTGGCCACAATGAGCAGTTCTTC. It yields the protein CASSGHNEQFF.

This clonotype came up many times. The J gene is TRBJ2-2, the V gene TRBV7-8; D may be TRBD2 (6 bases). V lost 4 bases and J 4 bases, leaving 13 bases between the germline ends. The germline CDR1 and CDR2 sequences are SGHVS and FQNEAQ. The CDR3 length is 15 residues. As DNA, the CDR3 is TGTGCCAGCAGCTCCCGACTAGGGAGCACCGGGGAGCTGTTTTTT. Its protein product is CASSSRLGSTGELFF.